One sample yielded the 3 T cell receptor beta chains listed below, sequenced in a study of response to subunit inactivated influenza vaccine. From the RT-PCR reads, TCRdb called clonotypes with MiXCR, one entry per CDR3 protein. This table has roughly 160,000 distinct CDR3 sequences, roughly a tenth appearing once. Material: CD8+ T cells sorted from PBMCs, obtained roughly 24 months after vaccination. These receptors all stem from a man aged 50 to 69 who received an inactivated influenza vaccine.

This clonotype showed up just a few times. This sequence joins TRBV11-2 and TRBJ2-7; possible D gene TRBD1, 6 bases. The germline V and J ends were trimmed by 5 bases and 4 bases, with 18 bases remaining between them. The CDR3 runs to 15 residues. Germline V lookup: CDR1 SGHAT, CDR2 FQNNGV. The CDR3 coding sequence is TGTGCCAGCAGCGACACGGGCAGGGGAGAGTACGAGCAGTACTTC. Translation gives CASSDTGRGEYEQYF.

The rearrangement uses TRBV11-1 and TRBJ2-5; 9 bases are a match to TRBD2. Germline V gene data show CDR1 as SGHAT and CDR2 as FQDESV (reference sequence). This CDR3 comprises 18 residues. V lost 2 bases and J lost 7; bases outside the gene matches: 17. The CDR3 sequence is CASSLREVAGDTDVTQYF. The CDR3 DNA follows: TGTGCCAGCAGCTTAAGGGAAGTAGCGGGAGATACAGATGTGACCCAGTACTTC.

The table lists this clonotype with many counts. The chain combines TRBV9 with TRBJ2-3; the D is unclear. Germline CDR1 and CDR2: SGDLS and YYNGEE. The V end was cut by 3 bases, the J end by 3 bases, with 8 bases between. CDR3 length equals 13 residues. The CDR3 DNA reads as TGTGCCAGCAGCGCCTACTTGACAGATACGCAGTATTTT. Its protein is CASSAYLTDTQYF.